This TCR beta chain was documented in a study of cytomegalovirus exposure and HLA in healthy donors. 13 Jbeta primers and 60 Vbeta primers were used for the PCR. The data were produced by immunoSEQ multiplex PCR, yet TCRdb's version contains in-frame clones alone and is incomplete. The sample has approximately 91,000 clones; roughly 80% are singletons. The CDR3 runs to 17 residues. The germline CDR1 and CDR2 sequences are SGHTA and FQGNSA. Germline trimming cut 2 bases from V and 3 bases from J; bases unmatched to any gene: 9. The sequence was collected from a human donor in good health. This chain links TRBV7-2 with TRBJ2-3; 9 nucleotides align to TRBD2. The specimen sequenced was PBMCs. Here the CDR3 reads CASSLRFLAGTTDTQYF. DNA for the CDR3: TGTGCCAGCAGCTTAAGGTTCCTAGCGGGAACGACAGATACGCAGTATTTT.